This T cell receptor (beta chain) was identified in a study of control samples from healthy donors and cancer patients. TCRdb keeps only in-frame clones here, not all; method: immunoSEQ multiplex PCR. The top ten clones hold 2% to 3% of a sample with 150,000 or so clones, 80% to 95% of them seen once. Trimming shortened V by 6 bases and J by 4 bases, and 16 bases separated the two germline ends. CDR1 and CDR2 from the germline V gene are SGHDT and YYEEEE. This CDR3 comprises 14 residues. The sample was blood. The source of this sequence is a man in his forties or fifties in good health. V is TRBV5-6 and J is TRBJ1-2; no clear D. Here the CDR3 reads CASMRVASPYGYTF. The CDR3 DNA reads TGTGCCAGCATGCGCGTCGCCAGTCCCTATGGCTACACCTTC.